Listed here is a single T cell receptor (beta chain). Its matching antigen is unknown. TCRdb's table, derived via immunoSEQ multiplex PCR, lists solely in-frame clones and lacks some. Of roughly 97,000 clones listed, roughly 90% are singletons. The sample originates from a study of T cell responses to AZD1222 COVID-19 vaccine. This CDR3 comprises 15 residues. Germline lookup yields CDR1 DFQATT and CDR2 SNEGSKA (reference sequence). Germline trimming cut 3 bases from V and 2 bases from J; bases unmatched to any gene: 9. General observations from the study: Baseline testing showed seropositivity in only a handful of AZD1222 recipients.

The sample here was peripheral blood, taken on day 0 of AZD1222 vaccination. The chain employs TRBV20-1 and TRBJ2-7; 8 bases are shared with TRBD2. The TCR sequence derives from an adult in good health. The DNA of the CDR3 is TGCAGTGCTAGTGATGGAGCGGGGGATACCTACGAGCAGTACTTC. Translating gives CSASDGAGDTYEQYF.